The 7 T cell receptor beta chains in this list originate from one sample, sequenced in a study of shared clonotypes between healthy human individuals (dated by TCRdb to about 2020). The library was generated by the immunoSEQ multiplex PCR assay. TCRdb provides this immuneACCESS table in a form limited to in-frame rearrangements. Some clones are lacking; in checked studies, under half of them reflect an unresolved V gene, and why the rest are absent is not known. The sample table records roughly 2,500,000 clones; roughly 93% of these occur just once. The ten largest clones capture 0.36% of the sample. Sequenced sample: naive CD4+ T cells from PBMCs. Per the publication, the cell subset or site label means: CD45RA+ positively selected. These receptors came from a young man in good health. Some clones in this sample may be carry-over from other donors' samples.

CDR3 DNA: TGTGCCTCGGGACCCAGATACGAGCAGTACTTC. This translates into CASGPRYEQYF. The chain employs TRBV30 and TRBJ2-7, with D perhaps being TRBD1 or TRBD2 (5 bases each). V was cut by 7 bases and J by 4 bases, with 11 bases left in between. The length of the CDR3 is 11 residues. Germline loops: CDR1 GTSNPN, CDR2 SVGIG (reference sequence).

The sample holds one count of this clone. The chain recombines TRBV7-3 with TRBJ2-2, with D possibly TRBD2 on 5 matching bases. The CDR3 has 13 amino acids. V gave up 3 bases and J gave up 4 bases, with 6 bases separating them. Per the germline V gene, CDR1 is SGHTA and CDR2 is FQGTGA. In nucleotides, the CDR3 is TGTGCCAGCAGCTTGGACTCCACCGGGGAGCTGTTTTTT. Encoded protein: CASSLDSTGELFF.

CDR3 protein: CASSGIPGTGKVGQYF. CDR3 DNA: TGTGCCAGCAGTGGCATCCCCGGGACAGGGAAGGTGGGGCAGTACTTC. The chain couples TRBV28 to TRBJ2-5; 9 bases agree with TRBD1. The germline V gene encodes CDR1 MDHEN and CDR2 SYDVKM. CDR3 length: 16 amino acids. V shed 5 bases, J shed 11 bases, and the junction held 18 bases outside the gene matches.

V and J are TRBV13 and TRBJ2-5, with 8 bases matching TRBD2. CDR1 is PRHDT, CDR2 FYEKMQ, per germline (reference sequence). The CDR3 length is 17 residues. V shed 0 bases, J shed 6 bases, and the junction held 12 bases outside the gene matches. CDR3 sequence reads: CASSLGGADREGKTQYF. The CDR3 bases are TGTGCCAGCAGCTTAGGGGGGGCAGACCGGGAGGGTAAGACCCAGTACTTC.

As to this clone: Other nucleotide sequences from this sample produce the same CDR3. CDR3 nucleotides: TGTGCCAGCTCACCCGGACGAGGGAACTATGGCTACACCTTC. This gives the protein CASSPGRGNYGYTF. V gene TRBV18 combines with J gene TRBJ1-2; D is unclear. V lost 3 bases, J lost 2 bases, and 10 bases lay in between. The CDR3 consists of 14 residues. The germline V gene encodes CDR1 KGHSH and CDR2 LQKENI.

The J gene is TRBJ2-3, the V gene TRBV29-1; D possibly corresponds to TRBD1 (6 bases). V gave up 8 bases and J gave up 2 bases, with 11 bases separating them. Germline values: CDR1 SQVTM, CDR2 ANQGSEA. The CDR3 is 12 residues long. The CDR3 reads CSSDRNTDTQYF. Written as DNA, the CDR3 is TGCAGCTCAGACAGGAACACAGATACGCAGTATTTT.

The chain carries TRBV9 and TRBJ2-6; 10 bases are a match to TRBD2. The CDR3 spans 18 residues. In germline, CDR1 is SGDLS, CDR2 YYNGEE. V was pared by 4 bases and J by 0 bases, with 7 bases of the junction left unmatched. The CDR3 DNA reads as TGTGCCAGCAGCTCTAGAGCGGGAGGGCGCTCTGGGGCCAACGTCCTGACTTTC. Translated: CASSSRAGGRSGANVLTF.